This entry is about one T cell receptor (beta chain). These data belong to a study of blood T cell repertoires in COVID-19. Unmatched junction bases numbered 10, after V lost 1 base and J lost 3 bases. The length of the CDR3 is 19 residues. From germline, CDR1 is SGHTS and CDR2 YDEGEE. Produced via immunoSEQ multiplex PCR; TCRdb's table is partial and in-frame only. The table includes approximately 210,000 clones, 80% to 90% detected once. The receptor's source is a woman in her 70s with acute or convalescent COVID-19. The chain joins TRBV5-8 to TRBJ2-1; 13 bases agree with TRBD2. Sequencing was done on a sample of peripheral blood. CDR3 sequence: CASSLILAGGRSFYNEQFF. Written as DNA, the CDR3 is TGTGCCAGCAGCTTGATACTAGCGGGGGGGCGCTCTTTCTACAATGAGCAGTTCTTC.